This entry is about one T cell receptor (beta chain). No antigen is known for it. Per germline, CDR1 KGHSH and CDR2 LQKENI. Between the trimmed V and J ends, which lost 3 bases and 2 bases, there was a span of 11 bases. This CDR3 spans 15 amino acids. Primers: 60 Vbeta forward and 13 Jbeta reverse. Produced via immunoSEQ multiplex PCR; TCRdb's table is partial and in-frame only. The sample includes 180,000 or so clones, 79% seen only once; the top ten take about 2.5%. The record originates from a study of cytomegalovirus exposure and HLA in healthy donors. Study-level results: A later analysis reportedly identified an Asian-associated ancestry cluster as carrying fewer N-insertions than the approximately 640-donor mean. Follow-up analysis later connected one missense variant in DCLRE1C with trimming of TCR beta V- and J-genes. HLA alleles were associated with around 17,000 TCR beta sequences in a later analysis at 0.05 false discovery rate.

The sample consisted of PBMCs. The receptor's source is a woman aged 45-59 years in good health and CMV-seronegative. The V gene is TRBV18, the J gene TRBJ1-3; D gene unclear. The CDR3 DNA is TGTGCCAGCTCACCGGCAGGTTCCCCTGGAAACACCATATATTTT. It codes for CASSPAGSPGNTIYF.